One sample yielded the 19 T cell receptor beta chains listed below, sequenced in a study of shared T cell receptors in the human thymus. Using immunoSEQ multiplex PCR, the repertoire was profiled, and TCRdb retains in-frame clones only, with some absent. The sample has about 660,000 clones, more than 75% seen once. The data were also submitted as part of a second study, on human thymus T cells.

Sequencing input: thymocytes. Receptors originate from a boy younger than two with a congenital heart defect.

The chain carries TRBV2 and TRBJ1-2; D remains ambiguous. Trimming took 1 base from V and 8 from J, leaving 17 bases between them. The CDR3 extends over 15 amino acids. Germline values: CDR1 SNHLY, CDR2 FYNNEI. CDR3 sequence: CASSEEVEPTGGYTF. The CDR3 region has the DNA TGTGCCAGCAGTGAAGAGGTGGAGCCAACCGGCGGCTACACCTTC.

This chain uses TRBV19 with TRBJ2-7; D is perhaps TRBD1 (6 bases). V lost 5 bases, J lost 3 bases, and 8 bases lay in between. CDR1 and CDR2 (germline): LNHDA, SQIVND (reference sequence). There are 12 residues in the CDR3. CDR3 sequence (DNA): TGTGCCAGTAGTGGCAGGGGCTACGAGCAGTACTTC. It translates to CASSGRGYEQYF.

The CDR3 reads CASSLSSARGGPLTGQFF. The CDR3 DNA is TGTGCCAGCAGTTTATCGAGCGCCCGGGGGGGCCCCCTTACAGGGCAGTTCTTC. The chain has TRBV27 and TRBJ2-1; 8 bases align to TRBD2. Germline CDR1 MNHEY, CDR2 SMNVEV (reference sequence). The trim removed 0 bases at V and 12 bases at J, leaving 19 bases unmatched. The CDR3 length is 18 residues.

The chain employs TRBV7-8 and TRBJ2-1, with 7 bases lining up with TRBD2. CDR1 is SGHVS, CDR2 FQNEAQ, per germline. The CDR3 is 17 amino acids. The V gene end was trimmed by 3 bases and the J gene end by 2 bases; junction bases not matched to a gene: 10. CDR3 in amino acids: CASSFSTSEKTYNEQFF. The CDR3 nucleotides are TGTGCCAGCAGCTTCTCCACTAGCGAAAAAACCTACAATGAGCAGTTCTTC.

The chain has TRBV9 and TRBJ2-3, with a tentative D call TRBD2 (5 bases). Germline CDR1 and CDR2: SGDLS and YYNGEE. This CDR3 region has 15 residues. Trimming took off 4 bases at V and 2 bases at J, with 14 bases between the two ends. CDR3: CASSHGLPLTDTQYF. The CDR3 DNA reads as TGTGCCAGCAGCCACGGACTGCCTCTCACAGATACGCAGTATTTT.

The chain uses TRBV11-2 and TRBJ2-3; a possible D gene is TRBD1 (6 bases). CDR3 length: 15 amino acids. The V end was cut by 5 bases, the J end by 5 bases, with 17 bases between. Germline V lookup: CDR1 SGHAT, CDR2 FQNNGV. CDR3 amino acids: CASSLLRDTKDTQYF. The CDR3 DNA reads TGTGCCAGCAGCCTTCTCCGGGACACCAAAGATACGCAGTATTTT.

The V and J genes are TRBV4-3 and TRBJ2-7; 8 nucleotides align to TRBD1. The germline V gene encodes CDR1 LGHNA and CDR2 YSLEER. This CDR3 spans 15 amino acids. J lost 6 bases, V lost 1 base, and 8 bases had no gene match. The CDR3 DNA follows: TGCGCCAGCAGCCAAGTAGCCCAAACAGGGGGCGAGCAGTACTTC. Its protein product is CASSQVAQTGGEQYF.

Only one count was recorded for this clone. The CDR3, as DNA: TGTGCCAGTAGACCCCGGGGGAACACTGAAGCTTTCTTT. Its translation: CASRPRGNTEAFF. The chain couples TRBV19 to TRBJ1-1; D ambiguous. V was trimmed by 6 bases and J by 1 base, leaving 9 bases between them. The CDR3 length is 13 residues. Germline CDR1 LNHDA, CDR2 SQIVND (reference sequence). The full variable domain, with the rest looked up from reference TRBV19 and TRBJ1-1, is DGGITQSPKYLFRKEGQNVTLSCEQNLNHDAMYWYRQDPGQGLRLIYYSQIVNDFQKGDIAEGYSVSREKKESFPLTVTSAQKNPTAFYLCASRPRGNTEAFFGQGTRLTVV.

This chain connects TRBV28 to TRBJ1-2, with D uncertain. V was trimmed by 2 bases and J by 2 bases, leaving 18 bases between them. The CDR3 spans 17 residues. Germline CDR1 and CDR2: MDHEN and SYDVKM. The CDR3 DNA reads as TGTGCCAGCAGTTTAGGCTGGGTTGTGTTGGAGAACTATGGCTACACCTTC. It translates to CASSLGWVVLENYGYTF.

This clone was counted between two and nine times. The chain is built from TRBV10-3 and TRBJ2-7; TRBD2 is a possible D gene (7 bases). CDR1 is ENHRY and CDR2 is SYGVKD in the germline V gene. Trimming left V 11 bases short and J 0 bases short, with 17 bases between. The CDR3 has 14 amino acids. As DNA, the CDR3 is TGTGCCGCCAGAGGGGGGGGATCCTCCTACGAGCAGTACTTC. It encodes CAARGGGSSYEQYF.

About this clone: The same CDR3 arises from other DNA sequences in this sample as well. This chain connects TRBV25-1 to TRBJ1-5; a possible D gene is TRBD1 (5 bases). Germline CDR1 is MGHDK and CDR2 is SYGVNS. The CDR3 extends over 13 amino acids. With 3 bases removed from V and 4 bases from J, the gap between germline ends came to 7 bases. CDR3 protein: CASSETENQPQHF. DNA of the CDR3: TGTGCCAGCAGTGAGACAGAGAATCAGCCCCAGCATTTT.

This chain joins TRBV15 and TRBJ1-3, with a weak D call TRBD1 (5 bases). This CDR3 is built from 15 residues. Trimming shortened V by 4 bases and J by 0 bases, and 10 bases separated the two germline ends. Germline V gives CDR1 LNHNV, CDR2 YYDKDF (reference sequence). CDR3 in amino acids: CATSKDTYSGNTIYF. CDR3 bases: TGTGCCACCAGCAAGGACACTTACTCTGGAAACACCATATATTTT.

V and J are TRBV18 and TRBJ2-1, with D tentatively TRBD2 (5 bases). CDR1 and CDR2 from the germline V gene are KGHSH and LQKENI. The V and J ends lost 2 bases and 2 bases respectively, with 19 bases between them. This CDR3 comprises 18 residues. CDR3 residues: CASSPWAETKGTYNEQFF. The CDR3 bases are TGTGCCAGCTCACCATGGGCGGAGACTAAAGGCACCTACAATGAGCAGTTCTTC.

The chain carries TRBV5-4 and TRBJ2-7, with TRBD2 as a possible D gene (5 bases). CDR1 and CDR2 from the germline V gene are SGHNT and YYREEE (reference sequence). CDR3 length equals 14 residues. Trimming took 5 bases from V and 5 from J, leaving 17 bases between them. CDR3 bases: TGTGCCAGCAGTGACCGGGGAAGCATCCACGAGCAGTACTTC. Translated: CASSDRGSIHEQYF. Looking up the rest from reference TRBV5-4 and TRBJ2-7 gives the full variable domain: ETGVTQSPTHLIKTRGQQVTLRCSSQSGHNTVSWYQQALGQGPQFIFQYYREEENGRGNFPPRFSGLQFPNYSSELNVNALELDDSALYLCASSDRGSIHEQYFGPGTRLTVT.

This chain's CDR3 is CAWSRDSSYNEQFF. The CDR3 DNA sequence: TGTGCCTGGAGTCGGGACAGCTCCTACAATGAGCAGTTCTTC. The rearrangement links TRBV30 to TRBJ2-1, with TRBD1 identical over 7 bases. The CDR3 is made up of 14 amino acids. Looked up from germline, CDR1 is GTSNPN and CDR2 is SVGIG (reference sequence). Unmatched junction bases numbered 1, after V lost 2 bases and J lost 0 bases.

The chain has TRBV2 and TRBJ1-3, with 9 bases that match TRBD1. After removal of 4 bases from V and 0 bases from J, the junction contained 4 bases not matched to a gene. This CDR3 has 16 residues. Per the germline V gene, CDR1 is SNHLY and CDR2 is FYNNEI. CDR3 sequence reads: CASSADRGSSGNTIYF. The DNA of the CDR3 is TGTGCCAGCAGTGCCGACAGGGGGAGCTCTGGAAACACCATATATTTT.

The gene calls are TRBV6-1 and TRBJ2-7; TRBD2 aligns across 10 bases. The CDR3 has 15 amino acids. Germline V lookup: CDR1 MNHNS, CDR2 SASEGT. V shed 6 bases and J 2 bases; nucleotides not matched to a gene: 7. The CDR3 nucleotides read TGTGCCAGCAGACGAGGACTAGCGGATGCCTACGAGCAGTACTTC. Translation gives CASRRGLADAYEQYF.

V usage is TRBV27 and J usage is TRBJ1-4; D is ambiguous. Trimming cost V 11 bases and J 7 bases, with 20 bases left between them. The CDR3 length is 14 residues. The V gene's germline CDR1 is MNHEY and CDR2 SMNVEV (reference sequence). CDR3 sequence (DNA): TGTGCCCCCATGACCCAGCTAGTACGTGAAAAACTGTTTTTT. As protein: CAPMTQLVREKLFF.

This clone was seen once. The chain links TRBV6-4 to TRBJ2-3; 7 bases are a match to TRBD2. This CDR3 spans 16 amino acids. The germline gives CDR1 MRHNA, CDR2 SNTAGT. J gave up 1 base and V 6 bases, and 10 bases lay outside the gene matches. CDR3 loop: CASRPGGWSGTDTQYF. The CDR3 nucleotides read TGTGCCAGCAGGCCGGGAGGATGGAGTGGCACAGATACGCAGTATTTT.